The rows below give T cell receptor beta chains drawn from one sample of a study of identical twins. MiXCR, applied by TCRdb to the 5' RACE reads, yields one record per CDR3 protein. Of roughly 630,000 distinct CDR3 sequences listed, around 7.4% are singletons. The sample was also linked to a second study, of yellow fever vaccine responses in identical twins.

The sequencing sample was made of PBMCs. These receptor sequences come from a woman younger than 30 in good health. CDR3s leave out the opening cysteine and the closing phenylalanine or tryptophan.

v_call cdr3_aa
TRBV5-1 ASSGSGGTATGELF
TRBV5-1 ASSLYNEQF
TRBV7-9 ASSLRRSGSYEQY
TRBV20-1 SARTAGAREQY
TRBV5-1 ASSLGTSGPQETQY
TRBV12-3/TRBV12-4 ASSPEGGVSNTEAF
TRBV20-1 SALGVAMNTEAF
TRBV5-1 ASSLGGLAGGSEF
TRBV29-1 SVDSRRTEAF
TRBV12-3/TRBV12-4 ASSFGPAPTDTQY
TRBV6-5 ASSSSATGNSSPLH
TRBV4-1 ASSQGPSGGTYNEQF
TRBV20-1 SATRDRGQEQY
TRBV5-1 ASSHGPAGQETQY
TRBV15 ATSRGGARTQY
TRBV7-6 ASSQRASSGSLSYNEQF